This T cell receptor beta chain is drawn from a study of CD8 T cells in ankylosing spondylitis. TCRdb processed the 5' RACE reads anew with MiXCR; each CDR3 protein has one entry. The sample includes under 300,000 distinct CDR3 sequences, about 10% of them seen just once. This clonotype showed up many times. Germline CDR1 and CDR2: DFQATT and SNEGSKA (reference sequence). This CDR3 contains 15 residues. V was shortened by 3 bases and J by 3 bases, with 15 bases between the two germline ends. This chain links TRBV20-1 with TRBJ1-5, with D possibly being TRBD1 (6 bases). Sequencing was done on a sample of blood, either unsorted or a sorted T cell fraction (not recorded which). The sequence derives from a male donor with ankylosing spondylitis or in good health (not recorded which). The CDR3 region is CSASLGGRDNQPQHF. The CDR3, as DNA: TGCAGTGCTAGTTTAGGGGGGCGCGACAATCAGCCCCAGCATTTT.